These 2 T cell receptor beta chains came from one sample sequenced in a study of blood T cell repertoires in COVID-19. TCRdb's table, derived via immunoSEQ multiplex PCR, lists solely in-frame clones and lacks some. The sample consists of 45,000 or so clones, about 88% of them appearing once. The specimen sequenced was peripheral blood. All receptors derive from a middle-aged man with active COVID-19.

The genes are TRBV5-3 and TRBJ2-7, with 12 bases matching TRBD1. TRBV5-3 is reported as an ORF; its role is uncertain. The CDR3 runs to 14 residues. V gave up 4 bases and J gave up 9 bases; unmatched junction bases: 8. CDR3 coding DNA: TGTGCCAGAAGCCGCCGGGACAGGGGGCTCGGGCAGTACTTC. Protein product: CARSRRDRGLGQYF.

The chain couples TRBV20-1 to TRBJ1-2; 10 bases match TRBD1. The CDR3 consists of 17 residues. Germline CDR1 and CDR2: DFQATT and SNEGSKA (reference sequence). The V segment lost 3 bases and the J segment 7 bases; nucleotides outside the gene matches: 17. This CDR3 reads CSASNRLVDRGLGGYTF. DNA of the CDR3: TGCAGTGCTAGTAATAGATTAGTCGACAGGGGGCTTGGTGGCTACACCTTC.